The clone carrying this T cell receptor (beta chain) was observed at least ten times. Its target is unknown. Germline-derived CDR1 and CDR2 are LGHDT and YNNKEL (reference sequence). Trimming pared 5 bases from V and 5 bases from J, leaving 9 bases between. This CDR3 has 12 residues. This record belongs to a study of regulatory T cells in long-lasting Graves disease. Specified time point: persistent/refractory GD, antithyroid drugs over 5 years with positive TRAb. TCR sequences were obtained from RNA taken from PBMCs. Study-level points and caveats: Between persistent patients, roughly 2,600 public clonotypes were shared, exceeding the approximately 900 shared between new patients. TRBV28, TRBJ1-2 and TRBJ2-5 were segments that persistent disease favored.

Arm-PCR of CDR3 regions and iRepertoire HTBI primers were the basis on which TCR beta libraries were built. In the original processing: Across all samples, just over 60 TRBV segments and 14 TRBJ segments were identified. TCRdb recomputed calls from the multiplex PCR reads with MiXCR, one row per CDR3 protein. The V and J calls were determined by TCRdb, not by the authors. The data show fewer than 550,000 distinct CDR3 sequences, about 22% seen once. The receptor's source is a female donor with Graves disease. The sequenced sample was peripheral blood mononuclear cells (PBMCs), obtained when the disease was refractory, from a patient treated with antithyroid drugs. V usage is TRBV3-1 and J usage is TRBJ1-1; D is unclear. The CDR3 DNA reads TGTGCCAGCAGCAACGCTGCTACTGAAGCTTTCTTT. It encodes CASSNAATEAFF.